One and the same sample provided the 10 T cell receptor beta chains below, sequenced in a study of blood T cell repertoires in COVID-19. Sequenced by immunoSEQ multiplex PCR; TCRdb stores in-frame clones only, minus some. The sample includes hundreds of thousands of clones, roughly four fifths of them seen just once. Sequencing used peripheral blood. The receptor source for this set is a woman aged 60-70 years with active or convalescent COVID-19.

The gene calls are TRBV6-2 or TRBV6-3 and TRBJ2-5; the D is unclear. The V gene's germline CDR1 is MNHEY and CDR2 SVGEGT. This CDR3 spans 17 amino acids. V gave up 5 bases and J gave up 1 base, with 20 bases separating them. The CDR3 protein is CASSNAHRSATQETQYF. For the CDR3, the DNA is TGTGCCAGCAGTAACGCCCACCGGTCAGCGACCCAAGAGACCCAGTACTTC.

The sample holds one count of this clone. CDR3 region: CSVEDSYNEQFF. The CDR3 nucleotides read TGCAGCGTTGAAGACAGTTACAATGAGCAGTTCTTC. This rearrangement joins TRBV29-1 to TRBJ2-1; no clear D. The CDR3 extends over 12 amino acids. CDR1 is SQVTM, CDR2 ANQGSEA, per germline. Trimming stripped 0 bases from V and 4 bases from J, with 4 bases between.

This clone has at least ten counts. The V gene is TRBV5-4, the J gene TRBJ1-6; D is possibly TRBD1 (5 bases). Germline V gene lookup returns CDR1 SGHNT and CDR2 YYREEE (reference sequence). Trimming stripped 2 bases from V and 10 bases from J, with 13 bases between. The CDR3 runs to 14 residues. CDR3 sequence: CASSFGGVRSPLHF. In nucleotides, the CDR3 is TGTGCCAGCAGCTTTGGGGGGGTCCGATCACCCCTCCACTTT.

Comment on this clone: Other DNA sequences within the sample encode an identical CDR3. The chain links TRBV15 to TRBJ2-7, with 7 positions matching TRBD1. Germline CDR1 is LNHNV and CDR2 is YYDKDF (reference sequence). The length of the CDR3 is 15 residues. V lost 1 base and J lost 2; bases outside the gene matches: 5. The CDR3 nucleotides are TGTGCCACCAGCAGAGTAGGGCAGGGGGCCTACGAGCAGTACTTC. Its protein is CATSRVGQGAYEQYF.

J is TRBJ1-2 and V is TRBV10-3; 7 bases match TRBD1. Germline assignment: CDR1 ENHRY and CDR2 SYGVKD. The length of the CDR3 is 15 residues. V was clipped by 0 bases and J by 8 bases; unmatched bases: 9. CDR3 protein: CAISESMEGAGGYTF. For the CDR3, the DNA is TGTGCCATCAGTGAGTCGATGGAGGGGGCGGGCGGCTACACCTTC.

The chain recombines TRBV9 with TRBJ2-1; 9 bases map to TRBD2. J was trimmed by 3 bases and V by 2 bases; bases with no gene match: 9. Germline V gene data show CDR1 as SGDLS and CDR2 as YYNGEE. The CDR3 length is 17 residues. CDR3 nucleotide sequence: TGTGCCAGCAGCGTTGCCCCAGGTAGCGGGGGCTACAATGAGCAGTTCTTC. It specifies CASSVAPGSGGYNEQFF.

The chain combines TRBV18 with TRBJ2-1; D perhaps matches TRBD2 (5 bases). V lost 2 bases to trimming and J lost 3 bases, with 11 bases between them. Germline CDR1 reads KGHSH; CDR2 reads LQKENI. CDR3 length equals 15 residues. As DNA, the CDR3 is TGTGCCAGCTCACCAAATGGACTTAACTACAATGAGCAGTTCTTC. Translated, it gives CASSPNGLNYNEQFF. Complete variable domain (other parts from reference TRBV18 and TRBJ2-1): NAGVMQNPRHLVRRRGQEARLRCSPMKGHSHVYWYRQLPEEGLKFMVYLQKENIIDESGMPKERFSAEFPKEGPSILRIQQVVRGDSAAYFCASSPNGLNYNEQFFGPGTRLTVL.

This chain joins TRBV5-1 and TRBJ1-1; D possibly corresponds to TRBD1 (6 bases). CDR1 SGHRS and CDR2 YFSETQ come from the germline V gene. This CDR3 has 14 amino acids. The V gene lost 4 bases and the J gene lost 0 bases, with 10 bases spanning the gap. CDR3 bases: TGCGCCAGCAGCCCGGGACACCTGAACACTGAAGCTTTCTTT. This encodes CASSPGHLNTEAFF.

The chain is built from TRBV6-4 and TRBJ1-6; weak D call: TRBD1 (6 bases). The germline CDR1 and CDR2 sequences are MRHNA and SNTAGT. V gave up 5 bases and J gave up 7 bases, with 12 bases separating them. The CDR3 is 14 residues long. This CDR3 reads CASSPGQYNSPLHF. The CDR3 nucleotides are TGTGCCAGCAGTCCCGGACAGTACAATTCACCCCTCCACTTT.

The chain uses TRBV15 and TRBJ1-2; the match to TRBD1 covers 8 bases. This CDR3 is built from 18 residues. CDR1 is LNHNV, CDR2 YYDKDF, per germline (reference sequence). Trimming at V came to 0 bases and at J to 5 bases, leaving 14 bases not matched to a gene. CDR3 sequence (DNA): TGTGCCACCAGCAGAGATCTTTCAGGACAGGGCGGGGAATATGGCTACACCTTC. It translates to CATSRDLSGQGGEYGYTF.